The entry below describes one TCR beta chain. This sample was taken from a study of identical twins. This CDR3 has 13 residues. Germline CDR1 reads LGHDT; CDR2 reads YNNKEL (reference sequence). Trimming left V 4 bases short and J 7 bases short, with 14 bases between. TCRdb reprocessed the 5' RACE reads with MiXCR, giving one entry per CDR3 protein. Among a few hundred thousand distinct CDR3 sequences listed, 12% to 15% were seen once. A further study also used this sample, focusing on yellow fever vaccine responses in identical twins.

The TCR was taken from a woman between 18 and 29 years old in good health. The sample consisted of CD4+ T cells sorted from blood. This rearrangement joins TRBV3-1 to TRBJ2-7; the D is unclear. The CDR3 nucleotides are TGTGCCAGCAGCCTCGGGCCTGGGCGGGAGCAGTACTTC. Encoded protein: CASSLGPGREQYF.